This TCR beta chain is from a study of response to subunit inactivated influenza vaccine. Study outcomes and limitations: After each seasonal influenza vaccination, few new T cells are recruited, the authors suggested.

Trimming took 5 bases from V and 5 from J, leaving 9 bases between them. CDR1 SGHAT and CDR2 FQNNGV come from the germline V gene. CDR3 length: 13 amino acids. This clonotype was seen many times. Antigen: not known. TCRdb reprocessed the RT-PCR reads via MiXCR and lists one record per CDR3 protein. The data hold 710,000 or so distinct CDR3 sequences, with around a sixth observed a single time. Sequenced material: PBMCs from blood, taken roughly 12 days after vaccination. This chain joins TRBV11-2 and TRBJ2-2; unclear D gene. The receptor was isolated from a man between 45 and 60 years old who received an inactivated influenza vaccine. The CDR3 protein is CASSPLTTGELFF. The DNA for the CDR3 is TGTGCCAGCAGCCCTCTAACAACCGGGGAGCTGTTTTTT.